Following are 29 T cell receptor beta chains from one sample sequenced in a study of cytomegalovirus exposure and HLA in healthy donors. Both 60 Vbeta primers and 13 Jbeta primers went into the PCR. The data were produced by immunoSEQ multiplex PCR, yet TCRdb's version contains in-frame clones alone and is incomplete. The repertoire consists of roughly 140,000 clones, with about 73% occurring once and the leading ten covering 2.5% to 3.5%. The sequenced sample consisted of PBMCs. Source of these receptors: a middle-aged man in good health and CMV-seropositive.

CDR3 sequence (DNA): TGTGCCAGCAGCTGGGGACGGGAACTAGCGGGAGAAGAGACCCAGTACTTC. It yields the protein CASSWGRELAGEETQYF. The chain joins TRBV5-4 to TRBJ2-5, with TRBD2 matching 11 bases. The CDR3 runs to 17 residues. Germline trimming cut 3 bases from V and 3 bases from J; bases unmatched to any gene: 10. CDR1 and CDR2 (germline): SGHNT, YYREEE (reference sequence).

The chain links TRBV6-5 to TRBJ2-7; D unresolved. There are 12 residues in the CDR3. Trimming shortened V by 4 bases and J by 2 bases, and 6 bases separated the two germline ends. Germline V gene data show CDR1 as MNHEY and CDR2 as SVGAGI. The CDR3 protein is CASSSAAYEQYF. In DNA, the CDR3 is TGTGCCAGCAGTTCCGCGGCCTACGAGCAGTACTTC.

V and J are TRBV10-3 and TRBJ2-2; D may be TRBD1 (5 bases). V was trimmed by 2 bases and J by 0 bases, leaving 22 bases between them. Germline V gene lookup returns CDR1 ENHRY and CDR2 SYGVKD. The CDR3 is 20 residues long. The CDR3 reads CAISERAGSSTDTNTGELFF. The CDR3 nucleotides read TGTGCCATCAGTGAGCGCGCAGGGTCCTCAACTGATACGAACACCGGGGAGCTGTTTTTT.

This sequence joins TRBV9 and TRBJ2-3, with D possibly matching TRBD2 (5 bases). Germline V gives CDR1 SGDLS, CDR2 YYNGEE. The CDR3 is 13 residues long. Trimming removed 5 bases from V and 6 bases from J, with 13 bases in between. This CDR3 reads CASSWETVDTQYF. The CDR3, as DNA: TGTGCCAGCAGTTGGGAGACGGTGGATACGCAGTATTTT.

The CDR3 spells CASSLYQGGADTQYF. CDR3 nucleotides: TGCGCCAGCAGCTTGTATCAGGGAGGGGCAGATACGCAGTATTTT. The V and J genes are TRBV5-1 and TRBJ2-3, with TRBD2 matching over 7 bases. V dropped 1 base and J dropped 4; count of bases not matched to a gene: 6. The CDR3 is 15 residues long. The germline V gene has CDR1 SGHRS and CDR2 YFSETQ.

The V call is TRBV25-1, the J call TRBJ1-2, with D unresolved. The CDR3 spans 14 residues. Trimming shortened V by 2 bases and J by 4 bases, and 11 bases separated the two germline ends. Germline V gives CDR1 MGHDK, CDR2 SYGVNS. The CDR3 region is CASSESVSVYGYTF. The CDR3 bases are TGTGCCAGCAGTGAAAGCGTTAGTGTCTATGGCTACACCTTC.

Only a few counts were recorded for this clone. The CDR3 protein is CAISESSETQYF. The CDR3 region has the DNA TGTGCCATCAGTGAGTCCAGTGAGACCCAGTACTTC. V and J are TRBV10-3 and TRBJ2-5, with D uncertain. Trimming removed 0 bases from V and 5 bases from J, with 4 bases in between. The CDR3 extends over 12 amino acids. Germline values: CDR1 ENHRY, CDR2 SYGVKD.

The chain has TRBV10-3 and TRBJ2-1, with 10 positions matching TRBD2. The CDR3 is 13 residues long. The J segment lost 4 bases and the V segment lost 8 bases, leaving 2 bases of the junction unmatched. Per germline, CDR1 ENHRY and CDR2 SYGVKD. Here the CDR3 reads CAIGLAEYNEQFF. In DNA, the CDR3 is TGTGCCATCGGACTAGCGGAGTACAATGAGCAGTTCTTC.

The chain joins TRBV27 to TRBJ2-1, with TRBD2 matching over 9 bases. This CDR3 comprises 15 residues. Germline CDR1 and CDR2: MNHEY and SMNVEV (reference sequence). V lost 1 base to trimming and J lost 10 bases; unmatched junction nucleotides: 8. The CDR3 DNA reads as TGTGCCAGCAGTTTATATGGGGGACTAGCTGAGGAGCAGTTCTTC. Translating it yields CASSLYGGLAEEQFF.

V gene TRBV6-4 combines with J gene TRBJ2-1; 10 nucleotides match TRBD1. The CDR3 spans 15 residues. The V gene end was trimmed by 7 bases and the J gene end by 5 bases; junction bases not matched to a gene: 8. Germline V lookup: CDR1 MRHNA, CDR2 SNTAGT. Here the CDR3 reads CASKAGQGYDNEQFF. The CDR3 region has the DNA TGTGCCAGCAAAGCGGGACAGGGGTACGACAATGAGCAGTTCTTC.

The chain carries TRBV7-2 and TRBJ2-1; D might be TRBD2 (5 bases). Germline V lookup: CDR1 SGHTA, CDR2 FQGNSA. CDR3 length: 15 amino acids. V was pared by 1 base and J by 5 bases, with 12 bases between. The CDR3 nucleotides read TGTGCCAGCAGCTTAGTAACGGGAAGTAACAATGAGCAGTTCTTC. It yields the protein CASSLVTGSNNEQFF.

The CDR3 sequence is CASSQHPGQAAIGYTF. In nucleotides, the CDR3 is TGTGCCAGCAGTCAACATCCGGGACAGGCGGCGATAGGCTACACCTTC. The rearrangement uses TRBV6-6 and TRBJ1-2, with 8 bases fitting TRBD1. With V trimmed by 5 bases and J by 8 bases, 16 bases remained unmatched. There are 16 residues in the CDR3. Germline lookup yields CDR1 MNHNY and CDR2 SVGAGI (reference sequence).

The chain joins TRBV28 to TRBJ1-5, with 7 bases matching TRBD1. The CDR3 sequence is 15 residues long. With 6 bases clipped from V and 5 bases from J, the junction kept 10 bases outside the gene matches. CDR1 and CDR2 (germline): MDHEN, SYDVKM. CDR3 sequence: CASRATGIGHQPQHF. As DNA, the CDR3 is TGTGCCAGCAGGGCGACAGGGATTGGCCATCAGCCCCAGCATTTT.

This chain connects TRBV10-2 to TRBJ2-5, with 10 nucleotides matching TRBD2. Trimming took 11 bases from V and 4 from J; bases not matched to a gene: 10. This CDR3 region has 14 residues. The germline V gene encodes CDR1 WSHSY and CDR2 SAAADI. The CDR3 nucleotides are TGCGCCGGAGGGAGCGGGAGGGCCGGAGAGACCCAGTACTTC. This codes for CAGGSGRAGETQYF.

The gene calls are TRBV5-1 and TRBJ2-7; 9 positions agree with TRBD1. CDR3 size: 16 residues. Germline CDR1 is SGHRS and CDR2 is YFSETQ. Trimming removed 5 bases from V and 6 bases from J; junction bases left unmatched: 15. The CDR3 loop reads CASRTTTGTGSTEQYF. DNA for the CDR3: TGCGCCAGCAGAACAACGACCGGGACAGGGTCTACCGAGCAGTACTTC.

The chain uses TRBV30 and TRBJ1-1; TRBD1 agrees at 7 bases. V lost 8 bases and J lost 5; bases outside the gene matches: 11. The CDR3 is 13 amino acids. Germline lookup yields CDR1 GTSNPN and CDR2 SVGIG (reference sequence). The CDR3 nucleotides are TGTGCCGGCCAAGGGGGCTATAGGACTGAAGCTTTCTTT. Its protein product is CAGQGGYRTEAFF.

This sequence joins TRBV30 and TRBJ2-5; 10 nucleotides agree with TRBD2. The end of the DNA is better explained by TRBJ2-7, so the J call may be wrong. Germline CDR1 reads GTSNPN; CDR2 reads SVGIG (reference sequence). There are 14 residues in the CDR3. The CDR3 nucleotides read TGTGCCTGGAGTGTAACGATAGCGGGGGGCGAGCAGTACTTC. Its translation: CAWSVTIAGGEQYF.

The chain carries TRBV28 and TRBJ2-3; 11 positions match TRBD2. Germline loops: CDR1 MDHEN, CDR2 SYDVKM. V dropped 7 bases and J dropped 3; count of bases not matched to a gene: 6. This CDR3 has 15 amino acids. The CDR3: CASIPRTSGTDTQYF. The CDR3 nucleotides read TGTGCCAGCATCCCCCGGACTAGCGGGACAGATACGCAGTATTTT. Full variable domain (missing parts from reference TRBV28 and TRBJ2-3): DVKVTQSSRYLVKRTGEKVFLECVQDMDHENMFWYRQDPGLGLRLIYFSYDVKMKEKGDIPEGYSVSREKKERFSLILESASTNQTSMYLCASIPRTSGTDTQYFGPGTRLTVL.

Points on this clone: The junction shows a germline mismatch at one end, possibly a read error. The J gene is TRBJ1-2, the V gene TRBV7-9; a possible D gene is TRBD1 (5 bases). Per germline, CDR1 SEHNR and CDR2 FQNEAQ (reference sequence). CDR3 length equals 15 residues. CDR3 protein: CSSTRVTGDEDGYTF. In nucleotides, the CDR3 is TGTTCCAGCACCCGTGTTACGGGGGATGAGGATGGCTACACCTTC.

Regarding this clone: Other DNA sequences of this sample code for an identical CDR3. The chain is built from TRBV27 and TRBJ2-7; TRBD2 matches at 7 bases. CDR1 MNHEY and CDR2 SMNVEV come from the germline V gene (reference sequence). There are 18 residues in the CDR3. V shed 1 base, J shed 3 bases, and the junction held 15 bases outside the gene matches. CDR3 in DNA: TGTGCCAGCAGTTTATACCCCCCCGCCGCGGGAGCAGTCTACGAGCAGTACTTC. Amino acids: CASSLYPPAAGAVYEQYF.

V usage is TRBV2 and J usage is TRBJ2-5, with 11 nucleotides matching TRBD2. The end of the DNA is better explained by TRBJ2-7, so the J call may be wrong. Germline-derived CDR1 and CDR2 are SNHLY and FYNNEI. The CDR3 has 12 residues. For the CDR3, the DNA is TGTGCCAGCACCGGACTAGCGGGCGAGCAGTACTTC. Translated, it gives CASTGLAGEQYF.

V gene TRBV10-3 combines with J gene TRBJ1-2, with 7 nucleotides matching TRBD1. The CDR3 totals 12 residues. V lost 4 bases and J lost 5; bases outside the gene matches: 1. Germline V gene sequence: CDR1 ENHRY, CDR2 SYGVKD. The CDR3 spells CAISAGQYGYTF. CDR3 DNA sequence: TGTGCCATCAGTGCGGGACAGTATGGCTACACCTTC.

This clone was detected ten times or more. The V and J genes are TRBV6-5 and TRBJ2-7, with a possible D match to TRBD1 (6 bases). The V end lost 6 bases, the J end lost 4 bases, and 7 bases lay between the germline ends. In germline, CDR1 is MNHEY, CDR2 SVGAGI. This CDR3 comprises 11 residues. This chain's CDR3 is CASSDRYEQYF. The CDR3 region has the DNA TGTGCCAGCAGCGACAGGTACGAGCAGTACTTC.

The CDR3 nucleotides read TGTGCCAGCAGTTTATGGGGTCAGTCCGGGCAGGGGTATGGCTACACCTTC. This translates into CASSLWGQSGQGYGYTF. This rearrangement joins TRBV27 to TRBJ1-2; D is perhaps TRBD1 (6 bases). V lost 1 base and J 5 bases, leaving 20 bases between the germline ends. This CDR3 has 17 residues. The germline V gene has CDR1 MNHEY and CDR2 SMNVEV (reference sequence).

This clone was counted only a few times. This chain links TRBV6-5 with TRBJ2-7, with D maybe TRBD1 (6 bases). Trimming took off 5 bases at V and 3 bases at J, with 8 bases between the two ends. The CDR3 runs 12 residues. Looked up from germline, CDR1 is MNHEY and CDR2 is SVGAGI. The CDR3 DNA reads TGTGCCAGCAGTACAGGGAACTACGAGCAGTACTTC. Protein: CASSTGNYEQYF.

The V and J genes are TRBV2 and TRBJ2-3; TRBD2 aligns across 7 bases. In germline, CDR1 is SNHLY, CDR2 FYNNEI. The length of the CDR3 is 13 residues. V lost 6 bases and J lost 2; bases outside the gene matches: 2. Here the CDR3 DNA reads TGTGCCAGCAGCCGGGACTACACAGATACGCAGTATTTT. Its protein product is CASSRDYTDTQYF.

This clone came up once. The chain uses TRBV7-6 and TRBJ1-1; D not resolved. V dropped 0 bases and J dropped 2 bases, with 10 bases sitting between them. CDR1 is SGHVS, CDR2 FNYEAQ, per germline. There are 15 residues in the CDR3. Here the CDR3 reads CASSLAGGFNTEAFF. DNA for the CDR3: TGTGCCAGCAGCTTAGCAGGCGGTTTTAACACTGAAGCTTTCTTT.

CDR3 nucleotides: TGCGCCAGCAGCTTGACGGGAGTGGCAGATACGCAGTATTTT. Translated: CASSLTGVADTQYF. V usage is TRBV5-1 and J usage is TRBJ2-3; D possibly corresponds to TRBD2 (6 bases). Germline V gene lookup returns CDR1 SGHRS and CDR2 YFSETQ. The germline V and J ends were trimmed by 1 base and 4 bases, with 10 bases remaining between them. The CDR3 sequence is 14 residues long.

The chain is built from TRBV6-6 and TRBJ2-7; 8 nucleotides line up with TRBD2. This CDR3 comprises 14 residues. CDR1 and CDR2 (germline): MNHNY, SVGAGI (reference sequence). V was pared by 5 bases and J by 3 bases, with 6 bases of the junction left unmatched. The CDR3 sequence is CASSPRAGVYEQYF. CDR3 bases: TGTGCCAGCAGTCCTCGAGCGGGGGTCTACGAGCAGTACTTC.